This T cell receptor beta chain was sequenced in a study of blood T cell repertoires in COVID-19. Study background: Samples came from the United States, Italy and Spain, spanning acute and convalescent COVID-19.

The repertoire was sequenced with immunoSEQ multiplex PCR; TCRdb's copy has only in-frame clones and lacks some. The sample consists of some 160,000 clones, roughly nine tenths of them appearing once. The CDR3 runs 12 residues. Trimming left V 3 bases short and J 4 bases short, with 4 bases between. The germline V gene encodes CDR1 ENHRY and CDR2 SYGVKD. The sequence derives from an older woman with acute or convalescent COVID-19. The sample consisted of peripheral blood. This chain links TRBV10-3 with TRBJ2-1; no firm D call. The CDR3, as DNA: TGTGCCATCAGTGACAGTTACAATGAGCAGTTCTTC. Protein: CAISDSYNEQFF.